This T cell receptor (beta chain) was sequenced for a study of human T cells and chemical hapten exposure. The study, taken as a whole, reports: Versus controls, significantly more large CDR3 similarity clusters arose from expanded TCRs.

Turning to this clonotype: The antigen remains unidentified.

The library attached unique molecular identifiers to individual cDNA molecules. TCRdb processed the RACE reads anew with MiXCR; each CDR3 protein has one entry. The sample lists under 100,000 distinct CDR3 sequences, about 8% occurring once. Time point defined: pre-sensitization, week 0. Treatment specified: therapeutic diphenylcyclopropenone sensitization with weekly scalp DPC. The TCR sequence derives from a man between 35 and 55 years old with alopecia areata. Some clones in this sample may be carry-over from other donors' samples. The input for sequencing was whole blood, taken in connection with sensitization to the hapten diphenylcyclopropenone (DPC).

CDR3 loop: CASSSGTSGSQTQYF. CDR3 sequence (DNA): TGTGCCAGCAGCTCCGGGACTAGCGGGAGCCAAACCCAGTACTTC. This chain joins TRBV7-2 and TRBJ2-5; 14 nucleotides match TRBD2. The germline CDR1 and CDR2 sequences are SGHTA and FQGNSA. V lost 4 bases to trimming and J lost 8 bases; unmatched junction nucleotides: 6. This CDR3 has 15 amino acids. Supplemented by reference TRBV7-2 and TRBJ2-5, the full variable domain reads GAGVSQSPSNKVTEKGKDVELRCDPISGHTALYWYRQSLGQGLEFLIYFQGNSAPDKSGLPSDRFSAERTGGSVSTLTIQRTQQEDSAVYLCASSSGTSGSQTQYFGPGTRLLVL.